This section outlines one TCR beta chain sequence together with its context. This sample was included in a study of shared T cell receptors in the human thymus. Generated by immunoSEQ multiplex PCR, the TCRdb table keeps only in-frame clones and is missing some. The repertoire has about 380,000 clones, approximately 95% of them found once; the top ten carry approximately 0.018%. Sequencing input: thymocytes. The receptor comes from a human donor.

This CDR3 reads CASSQDPAGRTGAYEQYF. The CDR3 DNA reads TGCGCCAGCAGCCAGGACCCAGCGGGTCGGACAGGCGCATACGAGCAGTACTTC. This rearrangement joins TRBV4-1 to TRBJ2-7, with a possible D match to TRBD1 (7 bases). V was shortened by 3 bases and J by 4 bases, with 25 bases between the two germline ends. The CDR3 is made up of 18 amino acids. Germline V gene sequence: CDR1 MGHRA, CDR2 YSYEKL.